This is a list of T cell receptor beta chains from one sample in a study of T-cell reconstitution after alpha-beta-depleted transplantation in children. TCRdb itself ran the PCR reads through MiXCR, one entry per CDR3 protein. The data hold about 870,000 distinct CDR3 sequences, with around 15% observed a single time. This material consisted of PBMCs, mostly from graft donor cells, taken 360 days after TCRalphabeta/CD19-depleted stem cell transplant. The origin of the receptors is a male patient younger than 18 who had a stem cell transplant for acute lymphoblastic leukemia, so the T cells may come from the graft donor. CDR3s include the opening cysteine and the closing phenylalanine or tryptophan. The D gene is left open where the match is weak. Size tells how often a clone was seen (once, few, many) or the class of an expanded clone, and some rows leave it out.

CDR3 DNA | CDR3 protein | D gene | J gene | clone size | V gene
TGTGCCAGCAGATCCAGACAAAGAACGCAGTATTTT | CASRSRQRTQYF | - | TRBJ2-3 | - | TRBV7-2
TGTGCCAGCAGTTACCTTCTGAGCTCCTACAATGAGCAGTTCTTC | CASSYLLSSYNEQFF | - | TRBJ2-1 | - | TRBV6-5
TGTGCCAGCAGTTTGACAGGGGGGGAGACCTACAATGAGCAGTTCTTC | CASSLTGGETYNEQFF | TRBD1 | TRBJ2-1 | many | TRBV12-3/TRBV12-4
TGTGCCAGCAGTCGTGGACTAGCGGGATGGATCGGGGAGCTGTTTTTT | CASSRGLAGWIGELFF | TRBD2 | TRBJ2-2 | few | TRBV6-1
TGCGCCAGCAGCTTGGGCCCGGGACTGAGCACCGGGGAGCTGTTTTTT | CASSLGPGLSTGELFF | - | TRBJ2-2 | few | TRBV5-1
TGTGCCAGCTCACCGGAGACTAGCGGGAGAACCGGGGAGCTGTTTTTT | CASSPETSGRTGELFF | TRBD2 | TRBJ2-2 | - | TRBV18
TGCGCCAGCAGCTCCGATATTTCCTACGAGCAGTACTTC | CASSSDISYEQYF | - | TRBJ2-7 | many | TRBV5-1
TGCGCCAGCAGCGTAACAGGCGGGACCACCTACGAGCAGTACTTC | CASSVTGGTTYEQYF | - | TRBJ2-7 | - | TRBV5-1
TGTGCCAGCAGCCCGTTGACAGGGTTGAATTCACCCCTCCACTTT | CASSPLTGLNSPLHF | TRBD1 | TRBJ1-6 | few | TRBV7-3
TGTGCCAGCAGCCCTACAGATTTAGCGGGAGGGCCCGATACGCAGTATTTT | CASSPTDLAGGPDTQYF | TRBD2 | TRBJ2-3 | - | TRBV3-1
TGTGCCAGCAGCTCCACTGCAGGGGGAGGAAACACCATATATTTT | CASSSTAGGGNTIYF | TRBD1 | TRBJ1-3 | - | TRBV6-1
TGTGCCAGCAGCCAGGGACAGCGTTCCTACGAGCAGTACTTC | CASSQGQRSYEQYF | TRBD1 | TRBJ2-7 | - | TRBV7-6
TGCGCCAGCAGCGCCCGCGGGAGTGCGTATGGCTACACCTTC | CASSARGSAYGYTF | - | TRBJ1-2 | - | TRBV5-1
TGCAGTGCTAGTAGAGTAGCTGGGCTCTACGAGCAGTACTTC | CSASRVAGLYEQYF | - | TRBJ2-7 | few | TRBV20-1
TGTGCCAGCAGCCTCACAGACAGAGCTAACTATGGCTACACCTTC | CASSLTDRANYGYTF | - | TRBJ1-2 | many | TRBV11-2
TGTGCCAGCAGTAATCTCCGGAGCACTGAAGCTTTCTTT | CASSNLRSTEAFF | - | TRBJ1-1 | few | TRBV12-3/TRBV12-4
TGTGCCAGCAGTTCCGGGACAGCCGGGGGGGATACGCAGTATTTT | CASSSGTAGGDTQYF | - | TRBJ2-3 | - | TRBV12-3/TRBV12-4
TGCAGCGTAACAGGGGGAACCGGGGAGCTGTTTTTT | CSVTGGTGELFF | TRBD1 | TRBJ2-2 | many | TRBV29-1
TGTGCCAGCAGACTAACCCCGGGAGGGGGCAGGACAGATACGCAGTATTTT | CASRLTPGGGRTDTQYF | - | TRBJ2-3 | - | TRBV4-2
TGCGCCAGCAGCCAAGACATCCTCAACCTCGTCTACGAGCAGTACTTC | CASSQDILNLVYEQYF | - | TRBJ2-7 | - | TRBV4-1
TGCGCCAGCAGCCAATGGTTATTCGGGACAGGGAAGAAACTCTCTGGGGCCAACGTCCTGACTTTC | CASSQWLFGTGKKLSGANVLTF | TRBD1 | TRBJ2-6 | - | TRBV4-1
TGTGCCAGCAGCTCCACAGGACAGGGCCAAGAAAAACTGTTTTTT | CASSSTGQGQEKLFF | TRBD1 | TRBJ1-4 | - | TRBV7-9
TGTGCCAGCAGCCCGGGACTAGTTGGGGCAGATACGCAGTATTTT | CASSPGLVGADTQYF | TRBD2 | TRBJ2-3 | few | TRBV13
TGTGCCAGCAGTTACTCGATAACTAGCGGGAGGGTCTATGGAGAGCAGTACTTC | CASSYSITSGRVYGEQYF | TRBD2 | TRBJ2-7 | - | TRBV6-5
TGTGCCAGCAGTGCGACAGGGTTACACAATGAGCAGTTCTTC | CASSATGLHNEQFF | TRBD1 | TRBJ2-1 | many | TRBV2
TGCGCCAGCAGTCGGGACCGGAACGCTGAAGCTTTCTTT | CASSRDRNAEAFF | - | TRBJ1-1 | - | TRBV5-1
TGTGCCAGCAGCTTCAAGTCGGACAGGGGGGGCACAGATACGCAGTATTTT | CASSFKSDRGGTDTQYF | TRBD1 | TRBJ2-3 | many | TRBV7-2
TGTGCCAGCAGTCCCCTGACAGGGCGGAGGGGAAGGAACACTGAAGCTTTCTTT | CASSPLTGRRGRNTEAFF | TRBD1 | TRBJ1-1 | - | TRBV12-3/TRBV12-4
TGCGCCAGCAGCTTGGGGTGGGGCGGGAGGCCCGCCTACAATGAGCAGTTCTTC | CASSLGWGGRPAYNEQFF | TRBD2 | TRBJ2-1 | - | TRBV5-1
TGCAGCGTTGAAGGAACAGGGGGCTTCAATGAGCAGTTCTTC | CSVEGTGGFNEQFF | TRBD1 | TRBJ2-1 | - | TRBV29-1
TGTGCCAGCAGAACGGGACGGGGAGTCGGTCGGCAGTACTTC | CASRTGRGVGRQYF | - | TRBJ2-7 | - | TRBV6-1
TGCGCCAGCAGCCGAGGACTAGCCGTCGACAATGAGCAGTTCTTC | CASSRGLAVDNEQFF | TRBD2 | TRBJ2-1 | many | TRBV5-1
TGTGCCAGCAGCTTCCAAGCGGGAGGGCCGGGAGAGACCCAGTACTTC | CASSFQAGGPGETQYF | TRBD2 | TRBJ2-5 | - | TRBV7-2
TGTGCCAGCAGCGTAGCTGGGGGGATTGACTACGAGCAGTACTTC | CASSVAGGIDYEQYF | - | TRBJ2-7 | - | TRBV9
TGTGCCACCCACGGGAGCGCCTACCCCACCGGGGAGCTGTTTTTT | CATHGSAYPTGELFF | - | TRBJ2-2 | many | TRBV27
TGTGCCAGCAGCCCCGGGCGGGTACCAACTAATGAAAAACTGTTTTTT | CASSPGRVPTNEKLFF | - | TRBJ1-4 | few | TRBV7-9
TGTGCCAGCAGCCGATCCTATATCGAGCCCCAGCATTTT | CASSRSYIEPQHF | - | TRBJ1-5 | - | TRBV14
TGTGCCAGCAGCTTTAATGGGGGCTATGGCTACACCTTC | CASSFNGGYGYTF | - | TRBJ1-2 | - | TRBV7-3
TGTGCCAGCAGCCCCCGCAGATGGCGGAGCTCCTACAATGAGCAGTTCTTC | CASSPRRWRSSYNEQFF | - | TRBJ2-1 | - | TRBV7-2
TGCAGTGCTAGAGCCACGGACAGGGGGCAGGGCACTGAAGCTTTCTTT | CSARATDRGQGTEAFF | TRBD1 | TRBJ1-1 | few | TRBV20-1
TGTGCCAGCAAAGGGACCCCCTCTAGCACAGATACGCAGTATTTT | CASKGTPSSTDTQYF | - | TRBJ2-3 | many | TRBV12-3/TRBV12-4